This T cell receptor beta chain originates from a study of blood T cells in healthy people across ages. Whole-study results and caveats: Among long-lived donors, naive CD4+ cells were more numerous and diversity higher than in aged donors.

Comment on this clonotype: Its antigen is undetermined.

A second about 7 to 11 cycle PCR used barcoded and J-beta primers. TCRdb re-called the 5' RACE reads with MiXCR, one entry per CDR3 protein. The profile shows about 760,000 distinct CDR3 sequences, around 50% of them singletons. The germline V gene encodes CDR1 SEHNR and CDR2 FQNEAQ (reference sequence). V shed 5 bases and J 7 bases; nucleotides not matched to a gene: 14. This CDR3 has 16 residues. Sample: blood. This sequence joins TRBV7-9 and TRBJ2-1; 7 nucleotides align to TRBD1. The sequence came from a middle-aged man in good health. DNA of the CDR3: TGTGCCAGCAGCCCGACGACAGGGAACGGCTGGAATGAGCAGTTCTTC. It specifies CASSPTTGNGWNEQFF.